This T cell receptor (beta chain) was sequenced for a study of T cells expressing NK-cell markers. Study outcomes and limitations: Top CD8+ clonotypes included the dominant CD3+CD56+NKG2C+ clonotypes in 5 to 7 donors.

TCRdb reanalyzed the 5' RACE reads and collapses them to one entry per CDR3 protein, without DNA. In all, the sample yields 160,000 or so distinct CDR3 sequences. The CDR3 consists of 14 residues. CDR1 LNHNV and CDR2 YYDKDF come from the germline V gene (reference sequence). Regarding this clonotype: Its specificity is not known.

V and J are TRBV15 and TRBJ1-5. The sequence was obtained from a woman aged 18 to 75 in good health. Sequenced input: blood T cells: a sorted CD56 or NKG2C T cell subset, CD4+ or CD8+ T cells, or bulk PBMC T cells (not recorded which). This CDR3 is CATSLDYSNQPQHF.